The following is a T cell receptor (beta chain) sequence with its context. Its antigen remains unidentified. The repertoire was sequenced with immunoSEQ multiplex PCR; TCRdb's copy has only in-frame clones and lacks some. Of 95,000 to 110,000 clones in the sample, 91% were seen once. V lost 9 bases to trimming and J lost 4 bases; unmatched junction nucleotides: 5. This CDR3 comprises 13 residues. This entry is derived from a study of T cell responses to AZD1222 COVID-19 vaccine. Findings and caveats of the study: Repertoire sampling was restricted to post-peak T cell response timepoints. Mapped onto spike, vaccine-associated CD4 TCRs spanned it and were dominant at 160-218 and 743-854.

The chain couples TRBV12-3 or TRBV12-4 to TRBJ2-1; 8 bases align to TRBD1. The sequences come from peripheral blood, collected on day 0 of AZD1222 vaccination. This clonotype was sampled from an adult in good health. CDR3 in DNA: TGTGCCAGTACACAGGGGGAATACAATGAGCAGTTCTTC. It codes for CASTQGEYNEQFF.